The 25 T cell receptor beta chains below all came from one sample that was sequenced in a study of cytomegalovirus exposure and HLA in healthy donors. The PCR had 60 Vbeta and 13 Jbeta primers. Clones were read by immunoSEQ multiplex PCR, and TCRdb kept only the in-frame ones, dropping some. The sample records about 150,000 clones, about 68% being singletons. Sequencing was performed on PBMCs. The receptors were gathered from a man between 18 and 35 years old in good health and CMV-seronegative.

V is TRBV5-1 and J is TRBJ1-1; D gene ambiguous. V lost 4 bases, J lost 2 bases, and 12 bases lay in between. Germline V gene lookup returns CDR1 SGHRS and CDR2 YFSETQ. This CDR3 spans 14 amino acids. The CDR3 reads CASSLEGGNTEAFF. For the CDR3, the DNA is TGCGCCAGCAGCCTCGAGGGCGGCAACACTGAAGCTTTCTTT.

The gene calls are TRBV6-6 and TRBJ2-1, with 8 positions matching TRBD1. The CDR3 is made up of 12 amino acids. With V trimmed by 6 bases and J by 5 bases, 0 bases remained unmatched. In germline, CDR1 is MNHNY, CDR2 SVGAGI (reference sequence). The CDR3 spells CASRQGDNEQFF. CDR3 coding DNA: TGTGCCAGCAGACAGGGGGACAATGAGCAGTTCTTC.

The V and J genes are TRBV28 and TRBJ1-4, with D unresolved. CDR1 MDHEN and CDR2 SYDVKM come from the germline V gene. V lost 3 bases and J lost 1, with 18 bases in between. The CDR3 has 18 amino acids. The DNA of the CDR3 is TGTGCCAGCAGTTTCGGTAGGGCCGGTGGAGGAACTAATGAAAAACTGTTTTTT. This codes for CASSFGRAGGGTNEKLFF.

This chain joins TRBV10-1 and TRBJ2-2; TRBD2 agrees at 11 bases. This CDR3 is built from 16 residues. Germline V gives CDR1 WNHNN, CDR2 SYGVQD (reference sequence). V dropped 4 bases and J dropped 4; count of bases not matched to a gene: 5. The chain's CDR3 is CASSGLAGGGTGELFF. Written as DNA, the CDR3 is TGCGCCAGCAGTGGCCTAGCGGGAGGCGGCACCGGGGAGCTGTTTTTT.

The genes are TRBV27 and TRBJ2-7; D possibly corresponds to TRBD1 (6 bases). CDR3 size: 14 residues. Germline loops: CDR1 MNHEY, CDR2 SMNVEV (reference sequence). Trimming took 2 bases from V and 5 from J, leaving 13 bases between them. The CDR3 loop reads CASSLRQGSNEQYF. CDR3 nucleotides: TGTGCCAGCAGTTTACGGCAGGGGAGTAACGAGCAGTACTTC.

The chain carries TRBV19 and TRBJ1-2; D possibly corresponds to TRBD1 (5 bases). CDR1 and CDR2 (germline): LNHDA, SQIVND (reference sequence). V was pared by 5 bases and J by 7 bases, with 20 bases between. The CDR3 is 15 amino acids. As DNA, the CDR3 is TGTGCCAGTAGTCTCCTGGACATCCCCTTCGGTGGCTACACCTTC. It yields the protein CASSLLDIPFGGYTF.

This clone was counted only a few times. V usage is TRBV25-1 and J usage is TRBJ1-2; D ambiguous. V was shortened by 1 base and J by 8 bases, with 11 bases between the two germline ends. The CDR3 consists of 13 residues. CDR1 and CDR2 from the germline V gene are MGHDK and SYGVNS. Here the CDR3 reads CASSESPWLGYTF. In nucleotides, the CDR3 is TGTGCCAGCAGTGAATCGCCTTGGCTGGGCTACACCTTC.

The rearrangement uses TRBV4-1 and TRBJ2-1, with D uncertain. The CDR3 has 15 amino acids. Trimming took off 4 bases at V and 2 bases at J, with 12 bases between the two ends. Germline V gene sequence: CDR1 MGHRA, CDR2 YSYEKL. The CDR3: CASSLEVAAYNEQFF. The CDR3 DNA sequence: TGCGCCAGCAGCCTTGAAGTGGCTGCCTACAATGAGCAGTTCTTC.

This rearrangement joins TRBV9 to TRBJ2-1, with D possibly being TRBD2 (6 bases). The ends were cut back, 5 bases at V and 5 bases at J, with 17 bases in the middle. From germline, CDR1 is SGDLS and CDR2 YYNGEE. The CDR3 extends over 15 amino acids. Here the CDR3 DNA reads TGTGCCAGCAGTAGAACTGGGGGGAGCCACAATGAGCAGTTCTTC. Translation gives CASSRTGGSHNEQFF.

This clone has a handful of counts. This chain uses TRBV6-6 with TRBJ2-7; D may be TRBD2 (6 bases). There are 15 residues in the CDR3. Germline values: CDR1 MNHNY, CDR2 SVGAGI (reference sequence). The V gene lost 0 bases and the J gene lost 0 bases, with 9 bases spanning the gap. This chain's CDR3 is CASSYSLASSYEQYF. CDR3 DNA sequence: TGTGCCAGCAGTTACTCTCTAGCGTCCTCCTACGAGCAGTACTTC.

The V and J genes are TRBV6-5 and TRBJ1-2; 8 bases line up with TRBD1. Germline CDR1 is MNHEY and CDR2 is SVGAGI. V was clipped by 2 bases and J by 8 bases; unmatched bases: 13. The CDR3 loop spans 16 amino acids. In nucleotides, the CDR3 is TGTGCCAGCAGTTACAGCCTTAAGGCAGGGGGCGAGGGCTACACCTTC. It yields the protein CASSYSLKAGGEGYTF.

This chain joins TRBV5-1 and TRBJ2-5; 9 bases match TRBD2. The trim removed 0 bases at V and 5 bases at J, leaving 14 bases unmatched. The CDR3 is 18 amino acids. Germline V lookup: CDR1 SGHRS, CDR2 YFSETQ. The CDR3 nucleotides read TGCGCCAGCAGCTTGGGGGATTCTAGCGGGACCCTAAGGGAGACCCAGTACTTC. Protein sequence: CASSLGDSSGTLRETQYF.

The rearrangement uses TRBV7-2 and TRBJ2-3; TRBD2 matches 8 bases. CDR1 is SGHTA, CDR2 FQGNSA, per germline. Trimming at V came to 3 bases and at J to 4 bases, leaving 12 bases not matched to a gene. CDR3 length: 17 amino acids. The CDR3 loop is CASSFLAGGGRSDTQYF. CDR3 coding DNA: TGTGCCAGCAGCTTTCTAGCGGGCGGAGGGAGGTCAGATACGCAGTATTTT. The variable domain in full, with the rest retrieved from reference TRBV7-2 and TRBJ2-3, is GAGVSQSPSNKVTEKGKDVELRCDPISGHTALYWYRQSLGQGLEFLIYFQGNSAPDKSGLPSDRFSAERTGGSVSTLTIQRTQQEDSAVYLCASSFLAGGGRSDTQYFGPGTRLTVL.

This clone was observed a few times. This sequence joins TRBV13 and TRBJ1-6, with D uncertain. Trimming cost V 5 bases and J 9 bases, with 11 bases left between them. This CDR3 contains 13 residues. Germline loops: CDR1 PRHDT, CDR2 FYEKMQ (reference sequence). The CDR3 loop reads CASSNGVTSPLHF. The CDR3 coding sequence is TGTGCCAGCAGCAATGGAGTGACTTCACCCCTCCACTTT.

CDR3 DNA: TGCGCCAGCAGCCAAGATCGTCTAGCGGAGGCAGATACGCAGTATTTT. It is translated as CASSQDRLAEADTQYF. The chain employs TRBV4-3 and TRBJ2-3; 7 bases are a match to TRBD2. The CDR3 runs to 16 residues. Germline trimming cut 0 bases from V and 4 bases from J; bases unmatched to any gene: 7. Germline V CDR1 and CDR2: LGHNA, YSLEER.

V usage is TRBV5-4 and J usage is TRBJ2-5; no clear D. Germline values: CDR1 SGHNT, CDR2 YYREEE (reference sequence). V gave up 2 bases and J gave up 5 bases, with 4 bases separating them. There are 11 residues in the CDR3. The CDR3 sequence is CASSFGETQYF. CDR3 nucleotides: TGTGCCAGCAGCTTCGGGGAGACCCAGTACTTC. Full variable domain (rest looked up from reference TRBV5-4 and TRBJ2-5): ETGVTQSPTHLIKTRGQQVTLRCSSQSGHNTVSWYQQALGQGPQFIFQYYREEENGRGNFPPRFSGLQFPNYSSELNVNALELDDSALYLCASSFGETQYFGPGTRLLVL.

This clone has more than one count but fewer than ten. The CDR3 sequence: CASSPGGEPQHF. The CDR3 DNA sequence: TGTGCCAGCAGCCCGGGGGGGGAGCCCCAGCATTTT. The rearrangement uses TRBV5-5 and TRBJ1-5; a possible D gene is TRBD1 (5 bases). The V end lost 4 bases, the J end lost 8 bases, and 10 bases lay between the germline ends. The CDR3 is 12 residues long. From germline, CDR1 is SGHKS and CDR2 YYEKEE (reference sequence).

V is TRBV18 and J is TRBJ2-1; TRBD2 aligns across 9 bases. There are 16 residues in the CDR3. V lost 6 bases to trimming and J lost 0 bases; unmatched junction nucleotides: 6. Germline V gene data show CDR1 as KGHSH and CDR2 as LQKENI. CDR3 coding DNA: TGTGCCAGCTCGCCCAGCGGGAGGACCTCCTACAATGAGCAGTTCTTC. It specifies CASSPSGRTSYNEQFF.

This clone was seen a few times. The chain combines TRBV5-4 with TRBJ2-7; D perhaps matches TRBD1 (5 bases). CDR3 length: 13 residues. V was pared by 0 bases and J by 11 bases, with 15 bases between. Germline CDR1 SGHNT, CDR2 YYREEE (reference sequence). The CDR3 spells CASSLAFTQGEYF. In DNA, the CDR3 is TGTGCCAGCAGCTTGGCCTTCACCCAAGGGGAGTACTTC.

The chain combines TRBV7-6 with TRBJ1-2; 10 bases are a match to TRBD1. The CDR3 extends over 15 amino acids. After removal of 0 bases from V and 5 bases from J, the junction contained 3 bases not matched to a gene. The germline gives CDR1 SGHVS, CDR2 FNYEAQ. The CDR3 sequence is CASSLAGTGAYGYTF. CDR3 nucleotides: TGTGCCAGCAGCTTAGCGGGGACAGGGGCTTATGGCTACACCTTC. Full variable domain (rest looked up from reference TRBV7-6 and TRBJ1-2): GAGVSQSPRYKVTKRGQDVALRCDPISGHVSLYWYRQALGQGPEFLTYFNYEAQQDKSGLPNDRFSAERPEGSISTLTIQRTEQRDSAMYRCASSLAGTGAYGYTFGSGTRLTVV.

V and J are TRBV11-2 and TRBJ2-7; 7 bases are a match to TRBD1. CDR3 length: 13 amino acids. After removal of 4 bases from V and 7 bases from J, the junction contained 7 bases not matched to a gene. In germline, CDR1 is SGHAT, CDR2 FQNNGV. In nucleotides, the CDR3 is TGTGCCAGCAGCTCAAGACAGGGTGGGGAGCAGTACTTC. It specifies CASSSRQGGEQYF.

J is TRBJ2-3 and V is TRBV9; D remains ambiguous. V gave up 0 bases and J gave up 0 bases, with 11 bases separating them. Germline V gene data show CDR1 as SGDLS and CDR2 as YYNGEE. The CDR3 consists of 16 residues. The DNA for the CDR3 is TGTGCCAGCAGCGTAGTAGGCGGAGCCAGCACAGATACGCAGTATTTT. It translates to CASSVVGGASTDTQYF. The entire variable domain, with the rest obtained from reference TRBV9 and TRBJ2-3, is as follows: DSGVTQTPKHLITATGQRVTLRCSPRSGDLSVYWYQQSLDQGLQFLIQYYNGEERAKGNILERFSAQQFPDLHSELNLSSLELGDSALYFCASSVVGGASTDTQYFGPGTRLTVL.

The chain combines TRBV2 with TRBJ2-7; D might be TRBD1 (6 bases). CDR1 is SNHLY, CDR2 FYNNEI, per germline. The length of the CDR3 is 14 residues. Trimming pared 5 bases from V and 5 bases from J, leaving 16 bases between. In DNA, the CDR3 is TGTGCCAGCAGTAAAAGAACAGGGTCCCACGAGCAGTACTTC. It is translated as CASSKRTGSHEQYF.

CDR3 sequence (DNA): TGTGCCAGCAGTTATGGTAGCGGGGTATACAATGAGCAGTTCTTC. Protein: CASSYGSGVYNEQFF. The chain has TRBV6-5 and TRBJ2-1, with 8 bases that match TRBD2. The CDR3 contains 15 residues. V was pared by 3 bases and J by 4 bases, with 5 bases of the junction left unmatched. The germline gives CDR1 MNHEY, CDR2 SVGAGI.

CDR3 residues: CASKLYGAIYNEQFF. CDR3 nucleotide sequence: TGTGCCAGTAAACTATATGGGGCGATATACAATGAGCAGTTCTTC. The chain joins TRBV19 to TRBJ2-1; D is possibly TRBD1 (5 bases). CDR1 is LNHDA and CDR2 is SQIVND in the germline V gene (reference sequence). CDR3 size: 15 residues. V was cut by 7 bases and J by 4 bases, with 17 bases left in between.